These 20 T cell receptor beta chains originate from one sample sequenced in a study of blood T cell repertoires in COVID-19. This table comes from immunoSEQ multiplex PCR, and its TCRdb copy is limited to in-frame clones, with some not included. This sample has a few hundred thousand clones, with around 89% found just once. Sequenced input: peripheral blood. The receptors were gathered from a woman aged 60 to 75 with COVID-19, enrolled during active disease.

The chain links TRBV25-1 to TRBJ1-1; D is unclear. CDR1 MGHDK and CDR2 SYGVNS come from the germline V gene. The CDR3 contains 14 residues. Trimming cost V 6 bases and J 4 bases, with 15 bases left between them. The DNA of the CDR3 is TGTGCCAGCAGAAACGGCGGTCTGATCACTGAAGCTTTCTTT. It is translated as CASRNGGLITEAFF.

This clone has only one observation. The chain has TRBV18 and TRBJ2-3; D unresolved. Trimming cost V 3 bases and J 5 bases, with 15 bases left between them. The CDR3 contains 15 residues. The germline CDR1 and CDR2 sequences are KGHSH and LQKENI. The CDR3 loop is CASSPRVGGEDTQYF. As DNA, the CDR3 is TGTGCCAGCTCACCCCGGGTAGGCGGAGAAGATACGCAGTATTTT.

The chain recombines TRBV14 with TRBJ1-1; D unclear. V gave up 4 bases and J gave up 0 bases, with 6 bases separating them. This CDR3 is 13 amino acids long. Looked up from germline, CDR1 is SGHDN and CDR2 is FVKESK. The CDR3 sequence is CASSPTMNTEAFF. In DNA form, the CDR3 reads TGTGCCAGCAGCCCAACTATGAACACTGAAGCTTTCTTT.

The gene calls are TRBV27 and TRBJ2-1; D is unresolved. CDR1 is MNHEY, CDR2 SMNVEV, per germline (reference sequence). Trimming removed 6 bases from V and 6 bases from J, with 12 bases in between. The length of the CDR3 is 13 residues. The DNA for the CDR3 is TGTGCCAGCAGACGCGTCTCAAGCAATGAGCAGTTCTTC. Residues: CASRRVSSNEQFF.

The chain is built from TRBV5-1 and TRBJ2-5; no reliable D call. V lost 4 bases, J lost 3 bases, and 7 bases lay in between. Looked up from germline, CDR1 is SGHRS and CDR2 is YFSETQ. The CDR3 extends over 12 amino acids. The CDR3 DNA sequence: TGCGCCAGCAGCGACAATAAAGAGACCCAGTACTTC. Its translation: CASSDNKETQYF.

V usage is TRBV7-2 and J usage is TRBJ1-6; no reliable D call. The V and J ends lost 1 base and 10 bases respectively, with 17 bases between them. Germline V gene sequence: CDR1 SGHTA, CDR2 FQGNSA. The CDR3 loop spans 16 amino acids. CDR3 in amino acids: CASSLVGVGGGSPLHF. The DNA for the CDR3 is TGTGCCAGCAGCTTAGTAGGTGTCGGAGGTGGGTCACCCCTCCACTTT.

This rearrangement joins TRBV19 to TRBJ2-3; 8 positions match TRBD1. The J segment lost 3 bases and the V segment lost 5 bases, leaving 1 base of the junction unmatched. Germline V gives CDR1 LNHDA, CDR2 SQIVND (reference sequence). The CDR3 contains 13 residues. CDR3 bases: TGTGCCAGTAGTGACAGGGGAACAGATACGCAGTATTTT. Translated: CASSDRGTDTQYF.

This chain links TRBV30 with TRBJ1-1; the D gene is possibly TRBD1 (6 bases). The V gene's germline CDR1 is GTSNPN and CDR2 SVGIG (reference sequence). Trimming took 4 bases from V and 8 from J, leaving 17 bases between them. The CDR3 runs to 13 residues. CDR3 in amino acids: CAWNRQAPYEAFF. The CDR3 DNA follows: TGTGCCTGGAACCGACAGGCCCCTTACGAAGCTTTCTTT.

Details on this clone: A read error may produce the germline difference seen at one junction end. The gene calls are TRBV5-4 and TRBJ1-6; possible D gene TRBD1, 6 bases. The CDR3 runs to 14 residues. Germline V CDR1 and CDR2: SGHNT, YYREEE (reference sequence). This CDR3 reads CASRLDSYNSPLHF. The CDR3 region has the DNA TGTGCCAGCAGGTTGGACAGCTATAATTCACCCCTCCACTTT.

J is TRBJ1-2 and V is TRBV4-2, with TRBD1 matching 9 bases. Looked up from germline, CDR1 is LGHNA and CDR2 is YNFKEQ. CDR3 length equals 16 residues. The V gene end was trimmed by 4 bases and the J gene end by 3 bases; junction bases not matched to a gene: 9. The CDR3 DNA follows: TGTGCCAGCAGCCCACGATACAGGGGGCAGGACTATGGCTACACCTTC. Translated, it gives CASSPRYRGQDYGYTF.

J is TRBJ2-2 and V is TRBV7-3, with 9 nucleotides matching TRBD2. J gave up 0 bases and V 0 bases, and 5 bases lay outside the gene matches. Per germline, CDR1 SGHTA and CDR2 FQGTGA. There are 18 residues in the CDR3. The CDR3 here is CASSLTYSGGSNTGELFF. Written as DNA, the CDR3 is TGTGCCAGCAGCTTAACCTATAGCGGGGGTTCGAACACCGGGGAGCTGTTTTTT.

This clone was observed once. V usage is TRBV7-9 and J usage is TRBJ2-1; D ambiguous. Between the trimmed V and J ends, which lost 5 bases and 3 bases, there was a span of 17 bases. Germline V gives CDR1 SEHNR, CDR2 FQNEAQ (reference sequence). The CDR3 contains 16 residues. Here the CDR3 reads CASSPSPDKNYNEQFF. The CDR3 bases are TGTGCCAGCAGCCCCAGTCCCGACAAGAACTACAATGAGCAGTTCTTC.

DNA for the CDR3: TGCGCCAGCAGCCAAGATGGCGGGGGGTTCAGCTCCTACAATGAGCAGTTCTTC. Its translation: CASSQDGGGFSSYNEQFF. The J gene is TRBJ2-1, the V gene TRBV4-1; 8 nucleotides line up with TRBD2. CDR1 and CDR2 from the germline V gene are MGHRA and YSYEKL. V shed 0 bases and J 0 bases; nucleotides not matched to a gene: 7. The CDR3 extends over 18 amino acids.

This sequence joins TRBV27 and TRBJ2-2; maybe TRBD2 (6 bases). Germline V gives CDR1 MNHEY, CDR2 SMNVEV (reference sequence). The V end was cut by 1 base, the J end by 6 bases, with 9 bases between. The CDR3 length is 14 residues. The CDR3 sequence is CASSLLPGAGELFF. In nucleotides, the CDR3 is TGTGCCAGCAGTTTATTACCGGGGGCCGGGGAGCTGTTTTTT.

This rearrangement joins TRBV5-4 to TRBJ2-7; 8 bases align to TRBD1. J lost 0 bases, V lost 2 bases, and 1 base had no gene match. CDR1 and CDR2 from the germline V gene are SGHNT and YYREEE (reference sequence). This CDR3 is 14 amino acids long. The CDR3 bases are TGTGCCAGCAGCTTCGGACAGGGCTCCTACGAGCAGTACTTC. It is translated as CASSFGQGSYEQYF.

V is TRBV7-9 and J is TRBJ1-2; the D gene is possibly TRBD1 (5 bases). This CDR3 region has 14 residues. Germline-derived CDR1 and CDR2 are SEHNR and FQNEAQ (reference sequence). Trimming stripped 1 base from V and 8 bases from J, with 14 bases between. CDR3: CASSLGTRQEGYTF. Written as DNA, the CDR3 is TGTGCCAGCAGCTTAGGGACAAGGCAGGAAGGCTACACCTTC.

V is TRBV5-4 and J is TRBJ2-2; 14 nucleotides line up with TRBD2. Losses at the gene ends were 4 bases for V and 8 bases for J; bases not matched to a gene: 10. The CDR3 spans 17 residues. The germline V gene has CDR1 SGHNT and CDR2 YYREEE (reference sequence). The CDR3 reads CASSKGLAGASEGELFF. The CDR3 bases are TGTGCCAGCAGCAAGGGACTAGCGGGGGCTTCTGAGGGGGAGCTGTTTTTT.

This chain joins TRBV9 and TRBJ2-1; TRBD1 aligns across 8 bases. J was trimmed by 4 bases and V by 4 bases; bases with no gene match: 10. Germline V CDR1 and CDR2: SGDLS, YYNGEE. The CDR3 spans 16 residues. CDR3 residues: CASSTVDRGRYNEQFF. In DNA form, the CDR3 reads TGTGCCAGCAGCACCGTCGACAGGGGACGATACAATGAGCAGTTCTTC.

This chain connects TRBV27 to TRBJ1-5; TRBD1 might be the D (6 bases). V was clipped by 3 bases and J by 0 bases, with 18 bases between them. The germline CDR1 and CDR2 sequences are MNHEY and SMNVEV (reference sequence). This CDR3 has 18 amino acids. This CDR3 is CASSFRGPSLYSNQPQHF. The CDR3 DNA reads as TGTGCCAGCAGTTTCAGGGGCCCTAGCCTCTATAGCAATCAGCCCCAGCATTTT.

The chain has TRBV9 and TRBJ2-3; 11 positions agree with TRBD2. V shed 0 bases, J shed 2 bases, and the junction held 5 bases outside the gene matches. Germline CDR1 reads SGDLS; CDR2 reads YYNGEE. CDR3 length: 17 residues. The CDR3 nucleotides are TGTGCCAGCAGCGTAGGGCTAGCGGGGGGTACCACAGATACGCAGTATTTT. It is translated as CASSVGLAGGTTDTQYF.